Each of the 19 T cell receptor beta chains below was sequenced from the same sample in a study of T cell changes during pregnancy in multiple sclerosis. Some clones are missing from TCRdb's copy, which holds only in-frame ones; the method was immunoSEQ multiplex PCR. The data hold 30,000 to 45,000 clones, with 93% observed a single time. The source material was CD4+ T cells from peripheral blood mononuclear cells, sampled in the first trimester of pregnancy. These receptors came from a female donor with multiple sclerosis, enrolled in a pregnancy study.

This chain connects TRBV10-3 to TRBJ2-7, with 7 bases identical to TRBD2. Trimming removed 2 bases from V and 3 bases from J; junction bases left unmatched: 1. Germline V gene sequence: CDR1 ENHRY, CDR2 SYGVKD. The CDR3 consists of 13 residues. Here the CDR3 reads CAISEPGGYEQYF. CDR3 in DNA: TGTGCCATCAGTGAGCCGGGAGGCTACGAGCAGTACTTC.

The chain has TRBV7-2 and TRBJ2-2, with a weak D call TRBD2 (6 bases). V was cut by 5 bases and J by 4 bases, with 17 bases left in between. Germline V gene sequence: CDR1 SGHTA, CDR2 FQGNSA. The CDR3 is 16 residues long. CDR3 in amino acids: CASSPSTRWATGELFF. The CDR3 DNA reads TGTGCCAGCAGCCCCTCGACTAGGTGGGCCACCGGGGAGCTGTTTTTT.

The chain links TRBV30 to TRBJ2-3, with 11 bases identical to TRBD2. The CDR3 length is 15 residues. V shed 0 bases and J 5 bases; nucleotides not matched to a gene: 4. Germline V lookup: CDR1 GTSNPN, CDR2 SVGIG (reference sequence). Here the CDR3 reads CAWSVGLAGGDTQYF. CDR3 DNA sequence: TGTGCCTGGAGTGTAGGGCTAGCGGGAGGAGATACGCAGTATTTT.

The rearrangement links TRBV10-2 to TRBJ1-2; D unresolved. V was pared by 0 bases and J by 1 base, with 3 bases between. Germline assignment: CDR1 WSHSY and CDR2 SAAADI. The CDR3 sequence is 13 residues long. CDR3 region: CASSESSNYGYTF. CDR3 nucleotides: TGCGCCAGCAGTGAGTCGAGTAACTATGGCTACACCTTC.

This rearrangement joins TRBV11-2 to TRBJ1-2, with D tentatively TRBD1 (6 bases). The length of the CDR3 is 15 residues. Germline V gives CDR1 SGHAT, CDR2 FQNNGV. V gave up 4 bases and J gave up 9 bases, with 21 bases separating them. CDR3 sequence (DNA): TGTGCCAGCAGCTCCGGGTACAGGGAGCCGGGCCGCTACACCTTC. It specifies CASSSGYREPGRYTF.

The V and J genes are TRBV4-1 and TRBJ2-7, with D tentatively TRBD2 (6 bases). The CDR3 is 13 residues long. CDR1 and CDR2 (germline): MGHRA, YSYEKL. Trimming stripped 1 base from V and 2 bases from J, with 6 bases between. In nucleotides, the CDR3 is TGCGCCAGCAGCCAAGGGGGGGCCTACGAGCAGTACTTC. Its protein is CASSQGGAYEQYF.

In this sample, this clone turned up a few times. The CDR3 nucleotides read TGTGCCAGCAGTTCCGGGGTTTTATGGCAGTACTTC. Its translation: CASSSGVLWQYF. The chain recombines TRBV28 with TRBJ2-7; D might be TRBD2 (5 bases). The CDR3 runs 12 residues. Trimming left V 4 bases short and J 9 bases short, with 13 bases between. Germline V gene sequence: CDR1 MDHEN, CDR2 SYDVKM. Variable domain in full (rest from reference TRBV28 and TRBJ2-7): DVKVTQSSRYLVKRTGEKVFLECVQDMDHENMFWYRQDPGLGLRLIYFSYDVKMKEKGDIPEGYSVSREKKERFSLILESASTNQTSMYLCASSSGVLWQYFGPGTRLTVT.

The rearrangement links TRBV18 to TRBJ2-1; a weak D match, TRBD1 (6 bases). Germline V gene lookup returns CDR1 KGHSH and CDR2 LQKENI. Trimming left V 1 base short and J 1 base short, with 11 bases between. CDR3 length equals 16 residues. The chain's CDR3 is CASSPLYRVSYNEQFF. Written as DNA, the CDR3 is TGTGCCAGCTCACCACTTTACAGGGTTTCCTACAATGAGCAGTTCTTC. Together with reference TRBV18 and TRBJ2-1, the CDR3 gives the full variable domain: NAGVMQNPRHLVRRRGQEARLRCSPMKGHSHVYWYRQLPEEGLKFMVYLQKENIIDESGMPKERFSAEFPKEGPSILRIQQVVRGDSAAYFCASSPLYRVSYNEQFFGPGTRLTVL.

The DNA for the CDR3 is TGTGCCAGCAGTATCCTGGAGACCCAGTACTTC. Translated, it gives CASSILETQYF. This chain connects TRBV6-6 to TRBJ2-5, with D uncertain. The germline gives CDR1 MNHNY, CDR2 SVGAGI (reference sequence). The CDR3 runs 11 residues. V lost 5 bases and J lost 5, with 6 bases in between.

CDR3 DNA sequence: TGCGCCAGCAGCCAACCTAGGTCCGGGACATCCTCCTACGAGCAGTACTTC. This translates into CASSQPRSGTSSYEQYF. The chain links TRBV4-1 to TRBJ2-7, with D perhaps matching TRBD1 (6 bases). Germline assignment: CDR1 MGHRA and CDR2 YSYEKL. The CDR3 length is 17 residues. V lost 2 bases and J lost 0, with 17 bases in between.

The J gene is TRBJ2-7, the V gene TRBV6-5, with 9 bases matching TRBD2. The germline V gene has CDR1 MNHEY and CDR2 SVGAGI. V lost 2 bases to trimming and J lost 2 bases; unmatched junction nucleotides: 4. This CDR3 is built from 15 residues. The CDR3 DNA reads as TGTGCCAGCAGTTACGGGCGGGGGGGTACCTACGAGCAGTACTTC. Translating it yields CASSYGRGGTYEQYF.

The chain combines TRBV2 with TRBJ1-5; D possibly corresponds to TRBD1 (6 bases). V was cut by 4 bases and J by 4 bases, with 17 bases left in between. The CDR3 length is 16 residues. Looked up from germline, CDR1 is SNHLY and CDR2 is FYNNEI. The CDR3 loop is CASSGGRGGSNQPQHF. The CDR3 DNA is TGTGCCAGCAGTGGTGGTAGGGGGGGGTCTAATCAGCCCCAGCATTTT. Based on the CDR3 plus reference TRBV2 and TRBJ1-5, the full variable domain is EPEVTQTPSHQVTQMGQEVILRCVPISNHLYFYWYRQILGQKVEFLVSFYNNEISEKSEIFDDQFSVERPDGSNFTLKIRSTKLEDSAMYFCASSGGRGGSNQPQHFGDGTRLSIL.

The CDR3 coding sequence is TGCGCCAGCAGCCCCGGGACAGACTATAGCAATCAGCCCCAGCATTTT. It specifies CASSPGTDYSNQPQHF. This chain connects TRBV5-1 to TRBJ1-5; 7 bases match TRBD1. The CDR3 is 16 amino acids. Germline trimming cut 4 bases from V and 0 bases from J; bases unmatched to any gene: 7. CDR1 is SGHRS and CDR2 is YFSETQ in the germline V gene.

The chain combines TRBV28 with TRBJ2-1; 10 positions agree with TRBD2. CDR3 length: 16 amino acids. CDR1 is MDHEN and CDR2 is SYDVKM in the germline V gene. Trimming removed 7 bases from V and 4 bases from J; junction bases left unmatched: 10. The CDR3 DNA follows: TGTGCCAGCATTAAGGCAGGGACTAGCGTTTACAATGAGCAGTTCTTC. Translating gives CASIKAGTSVYNEQFF.

The chain joins TRBV19 to TRBJ2-2, with 8 bases that match TRBD2. CDR1 is LNHDA and CDR2 is SQIVND in the germline V gene (reference sequence). The CDR3 length is 16 residues. V shed 7 bases, J shed 4 bases, and the junction held 11 bases outside the gene matches. In DNA, the CDR3 is TGTGCCAGTAAGCTTATACGGCGGGAGGTCACCGGGGAGCTGTTTTTT. Translating gives CASKLIRREVTGELFF.

The chain carries TRBV14 and TRBJ2-3; possible D gene TRBD1, 6 bases. In germline, CDR1 is SGHDN, CDR2 FVKESK. The CDR3 extends over 15 amino acids. V lost 2 bases to trimming and J lost 5 bases, with 14 bases between them. CDR3 in DNA: TGTGCCAGCAGCCAATCCAGGGGCACGGGAGATACGCAGTATTTT. As protein: CASSQSRGTGDTQYF.

This clone was detected only once. The V and J genes are TRBV15 and TRBJ1-2; the D is unclear. The CDR3 totals 14 residues. Germline CDR1 LNHNV, CDR2 YYDKDF (reference sequence). V was shortened by 5 bases and J by 5 bases, with 15 bases between the two germline ends. In DNA, the CDR3 is TGTGCCACCAGCTCGCGGTCGTCCCGGTATGGCTACACCTTC. It codes for CATSSRSSRYGYTF.

The chain carries TRBV4-1 and TRBJ2-2, with TRBD2 matching 10 bases. This CDR3 has 19 amino acids. J gave up 2 bases and V 0 bases, and 9 bases lay outside the gene matches. Germline values: CDR1 MGHRA, CDR2 YSYEKL. The DNA for the CDR3 is TGCGCCAGCAGCCAAGATAGGGGGCTAGCGGGGGAAAACACCGGGGAGCTGTTTTTT. Protein sequence: CASSQDRGLAGENTGELFF.

V is TRBV2 and J is TRBJ2-3, with TRBD2 matching 7 bases. Germline V gives CDR1 SNHLY, CDR2 FYNNEI. J lost 2 bases, V lost 7 bases, and 6 bases had no gene match. The CDR3 totals 14 residues. The chain's CDR3 is CASNRAGNTDTQYF. The CDR3, as DNA: TGTGCCAGCAACCGAGCGGGAAACACAGATACGCAGTATTTT.